The 4 T cell receptor beta chains below all came from one sample that was sequenced in a study of T cell responses to AZD1222 COVID-19 vaccine. The method was immunoSEQ multiplex PCR; TCRdb's version includes in-frame clones alone and lacks a portion of them. The sample has 100,000 to 150,000 clones; 85% to 90% are singletons. The specimen comprised peripheral blood, sampled on day 0 of AZD1222 vaccination. The origin of the receptors is an adult in good health.

The chain recombines TRBV27 with TRBJ1-5, with D possibly matching TRBD1 (6 bases). CDR1 MNHEY and CDR2 SMNVEV come from the germline V gene (reference sequence). Trimming took off 6 bases at V and 6 bases at J, with 15 bases between the two ends. The CDR3 runs 14 residues. This CDR3 reads CASRPRDIGQPQHF. The CDR3 DNA reads TGTGCCAGCAGACCTCGGGACATCGGTCAGCCCCAGCATTTT.

This chain joins TRBV6-5 and TRBJ1-6; TRBD1 might be the D (5 bases). Deletions cut 6 bases from V and 7 bases from J, with 16 bases between. CDR1 MNHEY and CDR2 SVGAGI come from the germline V gene. This CDR3 spans 15 amino acids. CDR3 DNA: TGTGCCAGCAGCCACTCCGGGGGTAGGAATTCACCCCTCCACTTT. Its translation is CASSHSGGRNSPLHF.

The chain carries TRBV18 and TRBJ1-2; D not certain. The CDR3 extends over 12 amino acids. Germline values: CDR1 KGHSH, CDR2 LQKENI. The ends were cut back, 3 bases at V and 7 bases at J, with 9 bases in the middle. The CDR3 sequence is CASSPREGGYTF. CDR3 sequence (DNA): TGTGCCAGCTCACCTCGTGAGGGTGGCTACACCTTC.

The chain uses TRBV7-9 and TRBJ1-6, with 7 positions matching TRBD1. CDR3 length equals 14 residues. Germline loops: CDR1 SEHNR, CDR2 FQNEAQ (reference sequence). V was pared by 5 bases and J by 8 bases, with 6 bases of the junction left unmatched. The CDR3 is CASSPDRSYSPLHF. The CDR3 bases are TGTGCCAGCAGCCCGGACAGGAGCTATTCACCCCTCCACTTT.